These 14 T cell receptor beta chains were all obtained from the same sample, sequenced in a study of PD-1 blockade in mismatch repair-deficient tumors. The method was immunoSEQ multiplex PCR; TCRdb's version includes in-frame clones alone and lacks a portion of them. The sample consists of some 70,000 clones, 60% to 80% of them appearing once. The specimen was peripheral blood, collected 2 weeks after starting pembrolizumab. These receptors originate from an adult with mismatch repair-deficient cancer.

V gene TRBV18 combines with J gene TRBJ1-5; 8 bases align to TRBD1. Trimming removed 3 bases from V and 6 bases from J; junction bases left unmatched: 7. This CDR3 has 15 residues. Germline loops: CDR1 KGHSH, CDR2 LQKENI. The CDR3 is CASSPDRVGSQPQHF. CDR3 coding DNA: TGTGCCAGCTCACCGGACAGGGTGGGCAGTCAGCCCCAGCATTTT. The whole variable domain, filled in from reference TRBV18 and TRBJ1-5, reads NAGVMQNPRHLVRRRGQEARLRCSPMKGHSHVYWYRQLPEEGLKFMVYLQKENIIDESGMPKERFSAEFPKEGPSILRIQQVVRGDSAAYFCASSPDRVGSQPQHFGDGTRLSIL.

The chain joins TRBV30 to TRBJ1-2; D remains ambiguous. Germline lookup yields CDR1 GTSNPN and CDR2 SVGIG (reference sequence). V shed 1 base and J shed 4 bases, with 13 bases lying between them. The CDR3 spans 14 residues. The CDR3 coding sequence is TGTGCCTGGAGTGAGGGTTTGGTTAGCTATGGCTACACCTTC. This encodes CAWSEGLVSYGYTF. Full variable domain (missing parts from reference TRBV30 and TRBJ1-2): SQTIHQWPATLVQPVGSPLSLECTVEGTSNPNLYWYRQAAGRGLQLLFYSVGIGQISSEVPQNLSASRPQDRQFILSSKKLLLSDSGFYLCAWSEGLVSYGYTFGSGTRLTVV.

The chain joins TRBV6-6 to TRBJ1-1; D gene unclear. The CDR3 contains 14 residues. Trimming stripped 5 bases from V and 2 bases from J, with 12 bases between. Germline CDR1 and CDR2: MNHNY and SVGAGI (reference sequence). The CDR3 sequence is CASSSPRRNTEAFF. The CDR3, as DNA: TGTGCCAGCAGTAGCCCAAGGAGAAACACTGAAGCTTTCTTT.

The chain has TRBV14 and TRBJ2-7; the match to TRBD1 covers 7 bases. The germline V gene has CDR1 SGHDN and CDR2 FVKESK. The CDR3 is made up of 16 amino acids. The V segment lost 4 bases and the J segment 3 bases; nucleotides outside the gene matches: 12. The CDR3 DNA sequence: TGTGCCAGCAGCCGGGACGGGACAGTCCTTTACTACGAGCAGTACTTC. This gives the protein CASSRDGTVLYYEQYF.

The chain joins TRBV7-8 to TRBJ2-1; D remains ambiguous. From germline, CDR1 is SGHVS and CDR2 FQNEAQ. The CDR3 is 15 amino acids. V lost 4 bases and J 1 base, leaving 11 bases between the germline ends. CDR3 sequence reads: CASSSGPRSYNEQFF. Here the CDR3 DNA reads TGTGCCAGCAGCTCAGGCCCCCGATCCTACAATGAGCAGTTCTTC.

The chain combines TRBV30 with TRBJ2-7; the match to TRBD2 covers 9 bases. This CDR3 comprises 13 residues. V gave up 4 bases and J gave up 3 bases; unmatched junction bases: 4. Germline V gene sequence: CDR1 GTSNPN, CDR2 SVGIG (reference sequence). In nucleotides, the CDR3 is TGTGCCTGGAAGCTAGCGGGGTACTACGAGCAGTACTTC. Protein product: CAWKLAGYYEQYF.

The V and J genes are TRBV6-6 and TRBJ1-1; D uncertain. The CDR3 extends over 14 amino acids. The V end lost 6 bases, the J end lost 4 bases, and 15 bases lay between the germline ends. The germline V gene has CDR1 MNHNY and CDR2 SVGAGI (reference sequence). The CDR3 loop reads CASRDRNGGTEAFF. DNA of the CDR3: TGTGCCAGCAGGGATAGAAACGGTGGCACTGAAGCTTTCTTT.

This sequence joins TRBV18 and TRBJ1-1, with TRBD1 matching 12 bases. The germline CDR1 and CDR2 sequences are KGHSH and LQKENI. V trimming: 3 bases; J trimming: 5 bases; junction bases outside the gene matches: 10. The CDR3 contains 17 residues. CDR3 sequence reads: CASSPSGTGGGETEAFF. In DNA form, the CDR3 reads TGTGCCAGCTCACCCTCCGGGACAGGGGGCGGAGAGACTGAAGCTTTCTTT.

CDR3 protein: CASSRLGQGSTEAFF. DNA for the CDR3: TGTGCCAGCAGCCGACTCGGACAGGGAAGCACTGAAGCTTTCTTT. The chain joins TRBV11-2 to TRBJ1-1; 8 nucleotides agree with TRBD1. Germline CDR1 SGHAT, CDR2 FQNNGV. V lost 5 bases, J lost 4 bases, and 9 bases stayed unmatched. The CDR3 has 15 amino acids. Full variable domain (rest looked up from reference TRBV11-2 and TRBJ1-1): EAGVAQSPRYKIIEKRQSVAFWCNPISGHATLYWYQQILGQGPKLLIQFQNNGVVDDSQLPKDRFSAERLKGVDSTLKIQPAKLEDSAVYLCASSRLGQGSTEAFFGQGTRLTVV.

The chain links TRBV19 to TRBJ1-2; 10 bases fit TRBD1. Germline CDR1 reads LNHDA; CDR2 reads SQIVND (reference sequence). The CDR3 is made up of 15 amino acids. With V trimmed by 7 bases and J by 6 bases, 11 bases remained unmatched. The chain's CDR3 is CASTPLDRGPHGYTF. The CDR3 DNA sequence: TGTGCCAGTACCCCTCTAGACAGGGGGCCCCATGGCTACACCTTC.

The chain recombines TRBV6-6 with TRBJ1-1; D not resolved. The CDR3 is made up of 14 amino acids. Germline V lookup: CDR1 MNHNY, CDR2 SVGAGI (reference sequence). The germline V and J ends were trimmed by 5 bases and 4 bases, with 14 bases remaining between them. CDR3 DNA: TGTGCCAGCAGTCTCCTAGGACGGGGCACTGAAGCTTTCTTT. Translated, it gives CASSLLGRGTEAFF.

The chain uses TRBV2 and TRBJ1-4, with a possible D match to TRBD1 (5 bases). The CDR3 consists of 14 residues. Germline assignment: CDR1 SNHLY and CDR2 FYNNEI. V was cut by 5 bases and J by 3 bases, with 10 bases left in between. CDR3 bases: TGTGCCAGCAGTCCCCTAGGGGCTAATGAAAAACTGTTTTTT. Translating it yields CASSPLGANEKLFF.

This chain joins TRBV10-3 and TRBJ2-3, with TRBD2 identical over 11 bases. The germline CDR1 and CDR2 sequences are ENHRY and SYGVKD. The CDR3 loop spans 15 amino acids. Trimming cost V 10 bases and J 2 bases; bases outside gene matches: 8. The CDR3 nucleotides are TGTGCCAGCACGGAGGGACTAGCGGTCACAGATACGCAGTATTTT. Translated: CASTEGLAVTDTQYF.

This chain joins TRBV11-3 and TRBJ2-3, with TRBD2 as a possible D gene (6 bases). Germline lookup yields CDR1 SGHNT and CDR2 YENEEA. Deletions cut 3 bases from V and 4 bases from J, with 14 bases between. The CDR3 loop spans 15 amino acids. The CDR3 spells CASSFRSGTSDTQYF. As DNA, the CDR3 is TGTGCCAGCAGCTTTCGTAGCGGTACATCAGATACGCAGTATTTT.